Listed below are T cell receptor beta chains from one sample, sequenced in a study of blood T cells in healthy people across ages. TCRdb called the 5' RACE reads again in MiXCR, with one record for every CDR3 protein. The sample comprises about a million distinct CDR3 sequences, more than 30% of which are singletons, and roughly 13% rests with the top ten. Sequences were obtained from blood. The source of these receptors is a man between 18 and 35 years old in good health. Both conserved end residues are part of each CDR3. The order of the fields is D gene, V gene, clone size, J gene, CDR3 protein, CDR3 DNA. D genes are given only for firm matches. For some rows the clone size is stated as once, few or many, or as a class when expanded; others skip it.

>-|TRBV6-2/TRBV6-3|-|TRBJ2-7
CASSYPISSSYEQYF
TGTGCCAGCAGTTATCCCATTTCGAGCTCCTACGAGCAGTACTTC
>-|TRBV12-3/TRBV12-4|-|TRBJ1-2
CASSPGGAGGGYTF
TGTGCCAGCAGTCCGGGGGGGGCTGGAGGTGGCTACACCTTC
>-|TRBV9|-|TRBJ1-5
CASSVEGSPGQPQHF
TGTGCCAGCAGCGTAGAAGGCAGCCCGGGGCAGCCCCAGCATTTT
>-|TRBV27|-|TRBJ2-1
CASSLMGLSYNEQFF
TGTGCCAGCAGTTTAATGGGTCTGTCCTACAATGAGCAGTTCTTC
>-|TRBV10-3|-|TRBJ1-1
CAISVKQNTEAFF
TGTGCCATCAGTGTTAAACAGAACACTGAAGCTTTCTTT
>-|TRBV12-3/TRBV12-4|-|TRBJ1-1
CASSDTGSHTEAFF
TGTGCCAGCAGTGATACAGGGAGCCACACTGAAGCTTTCTTT
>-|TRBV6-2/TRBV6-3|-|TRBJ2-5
CASSYIRGSLGETQYF
TGTGCCAGCAGTTACATCAGGGGCTCACTGGGAGAGACCCAGTACTTC
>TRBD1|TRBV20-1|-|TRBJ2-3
CSAGVQTGWYTGTQYF
TGCAGTGCTGGAGTTCAGACAGGGTGGTACACAGGTACGCAGTATTTT
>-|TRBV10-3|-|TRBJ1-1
CAISESVGGQGTEAFF
TGTGCCATCAGTGAGTCGGTAGGGGGGCAGGGCACTGAAGCTTTCTTT
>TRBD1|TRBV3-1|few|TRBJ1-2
CASSQGSTGGSPYGYTF
TGTGCCAGCAGCCAAGGGAGTACAGGGGGTAGTCCCTATGGCTACACCTTC
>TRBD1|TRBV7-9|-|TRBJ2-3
CASSPRGQGATDTQYF
TGTGCCAGCAGCCCCCGCGGACAGGGTGCCACAGATACGCAGTATTTT
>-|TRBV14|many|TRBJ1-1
CASRERPGATEAFF
TGTGCCAGCAGGGAAAGGCCGGGGGCGACTGAAGCTTTCTTT
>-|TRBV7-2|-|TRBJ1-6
CASSLVGQVNSPLHF
TGTGCCAGCAGCTTAGTAGGGCAGGTTAATTCACCCCTCCACTTT
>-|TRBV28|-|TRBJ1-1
CATEGGNTEAFF
TGTGCTACAGAGGGAGGGAACACTGAAGCTTTCTTT
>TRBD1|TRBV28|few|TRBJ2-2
CASTLEDRGTGELFF
TGTGCCAGCACCCTAGAGGACAGGGGCACCGGGGAGCTGTTTTTT
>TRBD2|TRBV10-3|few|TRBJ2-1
CAISESTASGGNNEQFF
TGTGCCATCAGTGAGTCGACGGCTAGCGGGGGGAACAATGAGCAGTTCTTC
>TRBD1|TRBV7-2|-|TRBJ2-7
CASSLTRDRAPYEQYF
TGTGCCAGCAGCCTTACCCGGGACAGGGCTCCCTACGAGCAGTACTTC
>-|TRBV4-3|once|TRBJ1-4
CASGQDRDSSTNEKLFF
TGCGCCAGCGGCCAAGACCGGGACTCGTCCACTAATGAAAAACTGTTTTTT
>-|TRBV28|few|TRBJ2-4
CASRNQGGLAKNIQYF
TGTGCCAGCAGGAACCAGGGAGGTCTAGCCAAAAACATTCAGTACTTC
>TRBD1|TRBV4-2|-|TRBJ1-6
CASSRDSGSRNNSPLHF
TGTGCCAGCAGCCGGGACAGCGGCTCCCGAAATAATTCACCCCTCCACTTT
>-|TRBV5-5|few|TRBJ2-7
CASSSGPLIEQYF
TGTGCCAGCAGCTCCGGGCCCTTGATCGAGCAGTACTTC
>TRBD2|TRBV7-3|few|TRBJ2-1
CASSPTGGVYNEQFF
TGTGCCAGCAGCCCCACCGGGGGGGTTTACAATGAGCAGTTCTTC
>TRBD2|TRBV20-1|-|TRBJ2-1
CSARDVVAGGPSSYNEQFF
TGCAGTGCTAGAGATGTGGTAGCGGGGGGTCCGAGCTCCTACAATGAGCAGTTCTTC
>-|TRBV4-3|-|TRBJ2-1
CASSQERGPEQFF
TGCGCCAGCAGCCAAGAGCGGGGTCCTGAGCAGTTCTTC
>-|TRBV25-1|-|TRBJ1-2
CASSEDRWYGYTF
TGTGCCAGCAGTGAGGACAGATGGTATGGCTACACCTTC
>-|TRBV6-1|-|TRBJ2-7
CASRHPIYYEQYF
TGTGCCAGCAGACATCCTATTTACTACGAGCAGTACTTC
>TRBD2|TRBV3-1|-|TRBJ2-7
CASSQDSGGVYNEQYF
TGTGCCAGCAGCCAAGACTCCGGGGGGGTATACAATGAGCAGTACTTC
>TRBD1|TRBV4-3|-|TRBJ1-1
CASSQETGTYTEAFF
TGCGCCAGCAGCCAAGAGACAGGGACATACACTGAAGCTTTCTTT
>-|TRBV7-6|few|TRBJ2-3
CASSLFGGAGDTQYF
TGTGCCAGCAGCTTATTTGGGGGGGCCGGGGATACGCAGTATTTT
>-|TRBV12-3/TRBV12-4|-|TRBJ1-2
CASSFYLQGASYGYTF
TGTGCCAGCAGTTTCTATCTCCAGGGAGCTAGCTATGGCTACACCTTC
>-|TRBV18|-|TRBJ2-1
CASSPRGGGEGEQFF
TGTGCCAGCTCTCCCCGAGGGGGGGGGGAAGGTGAGCAGTTCTTC
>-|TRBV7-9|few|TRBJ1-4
CASSLGTSANEKLFF
TGTGCCAGCAGCTTAGGGACATCCGCTAATGAAAAACTGTTTTTT
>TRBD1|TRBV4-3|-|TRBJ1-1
CASSPRRGLSTEAFF
TGCGCCAGCAGCCCGAGAAGGGGGCTGAGCACTGAAGCTTTCTTT
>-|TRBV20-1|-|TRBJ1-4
CSAGDPVNEKLFF
TGCAGTGCAGGGGACCCAGTAAATGAAAAACTGTTTTTT
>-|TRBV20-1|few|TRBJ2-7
CSARTPTSYEQYF
TGCAGTGCTCGGACACCGACTTCCTACGAGCAGTACTTC
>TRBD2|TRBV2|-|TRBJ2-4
CASTGGQGNIQYF
TGTGCCAGCACGGGGGGGCAGGGAAACATTCAGTACTTC
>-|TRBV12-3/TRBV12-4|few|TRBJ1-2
CASSLSARAGYTF
TGTGCCAGCAGTTTATCGGCCAGGGCAGGCTACACCTTC
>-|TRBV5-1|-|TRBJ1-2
CASSPVADNYGYTF
TGCGCCAGCAGCCCCGTCGCGGATAACTATGGCTACACCTTC
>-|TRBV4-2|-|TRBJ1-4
CASSQDPVEWTNEKPFF
TGTGCCAGCAGCCAAGATCCCGTTGAGTGGACTAATGAAAAACCGTTTTTT
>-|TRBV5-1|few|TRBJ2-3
CASRGSGGTDTQYF
TGCGCCAGCAGAGGGAGCGGTGGCACAGATACGCAGTATTTT
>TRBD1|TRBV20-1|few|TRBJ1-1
CSVRTGMNTEAFF
TGCAGTGTTAGGACAGGGATGAACACTGAAGCTTTCTTT
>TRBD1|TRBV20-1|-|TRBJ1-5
CSATLQLDRGNQPQHF
TGCAGTGCTACTTTACAACTTGACAGGGGCAATCAGCCCCAGCATTTT
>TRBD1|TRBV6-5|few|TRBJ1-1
CASSKGTAKNTEAFF
TGTGCCAGCAGTAAAGGGACAGCCAAGAACACTGAAGCTTTCTTT
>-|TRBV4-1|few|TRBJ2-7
CASSPGGPSYNEQYF
TGCGCCAGCAGCCCCGGGGGTCCCTCCTACAATGAGCAGTACTTC
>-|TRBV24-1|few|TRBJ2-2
CATSDLGGANTGELFF
TGTGCCACCAGTGATTTGGGTGGGGCGAACACCGGGGAGCTGTTTTTT
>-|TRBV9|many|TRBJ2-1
CASSAGGGFSYNEQFF
TGTGCCAGCAGCGCCGGTGGGGGGTTCTCCTACAATGAGCAGTTCTTC